These 12 T cell receptor beta chains were all obtained from the same sample, sequenced in a study of shared clonotypes between healthy human individuals. Sequencing was performed with immunoSEQ multiplex PCR; in TCRdb, only in-frame clones are kept and a portion is missing. The sample contains 2,100,000 or so clones, 90% to 96% of which appear only once. The source material was naive CD4+ T cells sorted from blood. Subset: CD45RA+ positively selected. These receptors were obtained from a young man in good health.

This chain joins TRBV9 and TRBJ1-4; the D is unclear. V gave up 0 bases and J gave up 4 bases, with 16 bases separating them. CDR3 size: 17 residues. CDR1 and CDR2 (germline): SGDLS, YYNGEE. The CDR3 protein is CASSVGEAGGFNEKLFF. The CDR3 DNA reads as TGTGCCAGCAGCGTAGGTGAGGCAGGCGGCTTTAATGAAAAACTGTTTTTT.

The table lists this clone with a count of one. Additional DNA sequences in this sample encode the identical CDR3. The chain recombines TRBV7-9 with TRBJ2-1; maybe TRBD2 (5 bases). Germline V CDR1 and CDR2: SEHNR, FQNEAQ (reference sequence). This CDR3 spans 12 amino acids. With 5 bases removed from V and 7 bases from J, the gap between germline ends came to 9 bases. CDR3 protein: CASSLRRNEQFF. The CDR3 DNA reads as TGTGCCAGCAGCCTCAGGAGGAATGAGCAGTTCTTC.

This sequence joins TRBV5-4 and TRBJ1-2; maybe TRBD1 (6 bases). Germline CDR1 and CDR2: SGHNT and YYREEE (reference sequence). The CDR3 extends over 15 amino acids. The V end lost 4 bases, the J end lost 4 bases, and 17 bases lay between the germline ends. CDR3 sequence (DNA): TGTGCCAGCAGCCCATGGACAGCAGCCATCTATGGCTACACCTTC. As protein: CASSPWTAAIYGYTF.

This clone is a singleton in its sample. The chain uses TRBV4-1 and TRBJ2-7; D is possibly TRBD2 (6 bases). Between the trimmed V and J ends, which lost 1 base and 3 bases, there was a span of 19 bases. Looked up from germline, CDR1 is MGHRA and CDR2 is YSYEKL. The CDR3 totals 17 residues. CDR3 region: CASSQGGTGGQFYEQYF. The CDR3 DNA reads as TGCGCCAGCAGCCAAGGGGGGACTGGCGGGCAATTCTACGAGCAGTACTTC.

Details on this clone: Other DNA sequences in this specimen translate into the identical CDR3. V and J are TRBV27 and TRBJ2-2; D might be TRBD1 or TRBD2, each matching 5 bases. V lost 5 bases and J 1 base, leaving 11 bases between the germline ends. The CDR3 runs 15 residues. Germline V lookup: CDR1 MNHEY, CDR2 SMNVEV (reference sequence). CDR3 sequence: CASSPGTVNTGELFF. In DNA, the CDR3 is TGTGCCAGCAGTCCCGGGACGGTGAACACCGGGGAGCTGTTTTTT.

The table lists this clone with a count of one. This chain connects TRBV21-1 to TRBJ1-5; TRBD1, the D gene given by the table, was not confirmed from the DNA. TRBV21-1 counts as a pseudogene. This CDR3 has 14 residues. CDR3 DNA: TGTGCCAGCAGCATCACAGGGGGCAATCAGCCCCAGCATTTT. As protein: CASSITGGNQPQHF.

This rearrangement joins TRBV18 to TRBJ2-5, with TRBD1 identical over 7 bases. This CDR3 spans 15 amino acids. Germline CDR1 and CDR2: KGHSH and LQKENI. The junction had 5 bases not matched to a gene; V was cut back by 4 bases and J by 0 bases. CDR3: CASSLPGQNQETQYF. The CDR3 nucleotides are TGTGCCAGCTCACTTCCGGGACAGAACCAAGAGACCCAGTACTTC.

V is TRBV30 and J is TRBJ1-2; D not resolved. The germline V and J ends were trimmed by 6 bases and 7 bases, with 12 bases remaining between them. This CDR3 spans 11 amino acids. Germline loops: CDR1 GTSNPN, CDR2 SVGIG (reference sequence). The CDR3 protein is CACSPGSGYTF. The CDR3 DNA follows: TGTGCCTGTAGCCCGGGGTCTGGCTACACCTTC.

This chain links TRBV6-4 with TRBJ2-2; D is undetermined. Per the germline V gene, CDR1 is MRHNA and CDR2 is SNTAGT. Trimming removed 5 bases from V and 3 bases from J, with 4 bases in between. The CDR3 extends over 12 amino acids. The CDR3 spells CASSKDTGELFF. CDR3 bases: TGTGCCAGCAGTAAGGACACCGGGGAGCTGTTTTTT.

The V gene is TRBV28, the J gene TRBJ2-1; possible D gene TRBD1, 5 bases. V dropped 7 bases and J dropped 3 bases, with 16 bases sitting between them. The germline CDR1 and CDR2 sequences are MDHEN and SYDVKM. The CDR3 loop spans 15 amino acids. The CDR3 bases are TGTGCCAGCACCCCGAGAAACAGGAACTACAATGAGCAGTTCTTC. This translates into CASTPRNRNYNEQFF.

The V call is TRBV6-1, the J call TRBJ2-1; no definite D call. The CDR3 is 15 amino acids. The germline CDR1 and CDR2 sequences are MNHNS and SASEGT. The V end was cut by 1 base, the J end by 4 bases, with 11 bases between. CDR3 nucleotides: TGTGCCAGCAGTGAAGGGGTGTACAAGTACAATGAGCAGTTCTTC. It is translated as CASSEGVYKYNEQFF.

The chain uses TRBV15 and TRBJ2-5, with TRBD1 identical over 7 bases. Germline CDR1 LNHNV, CDR2 YYDKDF (reference sequence). The J segment lost 3 bases and the V segment lost 1 base, leaving 8 bases of the junction unmatched. The CDR3 consists of 16 residues. The CDR3 here is CATSRGGQDRKETQYF. CDR3 DNA: TGTGCCACCAGCAGAGGAGGACAGGACAGGAAAGAGACCCAGTACTTC.